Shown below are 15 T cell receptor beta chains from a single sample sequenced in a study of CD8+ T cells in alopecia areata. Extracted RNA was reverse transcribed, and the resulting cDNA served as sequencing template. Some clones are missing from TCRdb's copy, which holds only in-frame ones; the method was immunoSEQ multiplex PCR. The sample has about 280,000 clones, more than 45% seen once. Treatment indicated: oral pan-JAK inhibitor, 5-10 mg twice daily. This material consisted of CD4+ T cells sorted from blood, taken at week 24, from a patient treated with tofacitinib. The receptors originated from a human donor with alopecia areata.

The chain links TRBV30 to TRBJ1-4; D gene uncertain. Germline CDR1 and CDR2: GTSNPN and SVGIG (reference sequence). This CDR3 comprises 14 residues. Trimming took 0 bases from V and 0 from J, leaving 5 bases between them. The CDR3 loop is CAWSVLATNEKLFF. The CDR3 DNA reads TGTGCCTGGAGTGTTCTCGCAACTAATGAAAAACTGTTTTTT.

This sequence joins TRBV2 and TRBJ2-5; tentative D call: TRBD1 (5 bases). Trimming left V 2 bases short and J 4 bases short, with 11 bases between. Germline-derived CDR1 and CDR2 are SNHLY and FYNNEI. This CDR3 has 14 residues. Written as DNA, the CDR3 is TGTGCCAGCAGTGAACCTGGACAAAGAGAGACCCAGTACTTC. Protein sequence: CASSEPGQRETQYF.

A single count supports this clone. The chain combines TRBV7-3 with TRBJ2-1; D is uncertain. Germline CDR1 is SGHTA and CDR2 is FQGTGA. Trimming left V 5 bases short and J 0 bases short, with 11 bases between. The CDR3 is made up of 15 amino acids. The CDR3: CASSMTASSYNEQFF. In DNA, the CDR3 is TGTGCCAGCAGCATGACTGCGAGCTCCTACAATGAGCAGTTCTTC. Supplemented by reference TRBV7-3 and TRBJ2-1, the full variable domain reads GAGVSQTPSNKVTEKGKYVELRCDPISGHTALYWYRQSLGQGPEFLIYFQGTGAADDSGLPNDRFFAVRPEGSVSTLKIQRTERGDSAVYLCASSMTASSYNEQFFGPGTRLTVL.

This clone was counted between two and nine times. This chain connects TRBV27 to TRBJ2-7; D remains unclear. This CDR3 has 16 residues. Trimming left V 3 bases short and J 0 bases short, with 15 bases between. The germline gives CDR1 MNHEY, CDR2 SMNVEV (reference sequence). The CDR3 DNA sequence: TGTGCCAGCAGTTTGGGAACAGCCTCTCTCTCCTACGAGCAGTACTTC. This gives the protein CASSLGTASLSYEQYF.

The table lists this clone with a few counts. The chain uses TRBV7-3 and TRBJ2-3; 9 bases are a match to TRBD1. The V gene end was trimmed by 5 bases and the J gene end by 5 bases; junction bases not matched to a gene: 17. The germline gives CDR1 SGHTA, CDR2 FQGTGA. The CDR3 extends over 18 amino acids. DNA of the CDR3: TGTGCCAGCAGCCCCTCGGGACAGGGCTTTGCAGGAGGAGATACGCAGTATTTT. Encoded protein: CASSPSGQGFAGGDTQYF.

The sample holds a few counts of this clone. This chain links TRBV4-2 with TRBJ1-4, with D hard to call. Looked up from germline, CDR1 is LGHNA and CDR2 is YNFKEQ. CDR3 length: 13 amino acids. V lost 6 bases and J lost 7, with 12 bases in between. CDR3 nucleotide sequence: TGTGCCAGCAGAACCCCGAGTGGTGAAAAACTGTTTTTT. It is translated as CASRTPSGEKLFF.

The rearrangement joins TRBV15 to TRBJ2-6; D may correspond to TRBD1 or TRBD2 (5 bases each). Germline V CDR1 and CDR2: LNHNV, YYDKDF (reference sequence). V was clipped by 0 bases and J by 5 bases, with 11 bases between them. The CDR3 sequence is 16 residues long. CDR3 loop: CATSRDPGRWANVLTF. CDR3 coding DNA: TGTGCCACCAGCAGAGATCCGGGGCGCTGGGCCAACGTCCTGACTTTC. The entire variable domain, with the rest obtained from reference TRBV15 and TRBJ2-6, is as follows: DAMVIQNPRYQVTQFGKPVTLSCSQTLNHNVMYWYQQKSSQAPKLLFHYYDKDFNNEADTPDNFQSRRPNTSFCFLDIRSPGLGDTAMYLCATSRDPGRWANVLTFGAGSRLTVL.

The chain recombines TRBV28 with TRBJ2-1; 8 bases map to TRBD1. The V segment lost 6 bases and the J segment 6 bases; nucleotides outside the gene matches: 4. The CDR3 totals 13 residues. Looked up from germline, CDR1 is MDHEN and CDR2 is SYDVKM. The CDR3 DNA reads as TGTGCCAGCAGAGCTACAGGGGGCAATGAGCAGTTCTTC. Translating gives CASRATGGNEQFF. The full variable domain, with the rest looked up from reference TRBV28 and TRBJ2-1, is DVKVTQSSRYLVKRTGEKVFLECVQDMDHENMFWYRQDPGLGLRLIYFSYDVKMKEKGDIPEGYSVSREKKERFSLILESASTNQTSMYLCASRATGGNEQFFGPGTRLTVL.

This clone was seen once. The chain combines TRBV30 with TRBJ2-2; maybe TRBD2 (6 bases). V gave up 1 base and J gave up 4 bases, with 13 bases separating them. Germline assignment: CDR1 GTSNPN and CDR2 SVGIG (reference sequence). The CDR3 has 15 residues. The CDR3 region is CAWSEYGGSTGELFF. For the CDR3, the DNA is TGTGCCTGGAGTGAATACGGGGGATCCACCGGGGAGCTGTTTTTT.

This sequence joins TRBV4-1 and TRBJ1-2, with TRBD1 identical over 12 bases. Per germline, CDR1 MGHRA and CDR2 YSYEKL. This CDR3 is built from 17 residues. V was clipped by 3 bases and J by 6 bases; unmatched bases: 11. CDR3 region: CASSQPGQGASRDGYTF. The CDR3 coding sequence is TGCGCCAGCAGCCAGCCGGGACAGGGGGCGAGTAGGGATGGCTACACCTTC.

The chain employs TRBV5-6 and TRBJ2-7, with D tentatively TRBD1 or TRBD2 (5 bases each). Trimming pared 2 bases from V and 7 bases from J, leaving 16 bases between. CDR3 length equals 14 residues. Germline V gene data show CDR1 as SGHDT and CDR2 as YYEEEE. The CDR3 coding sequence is TGTGCCAGCAGCTTACGCGCCGGGACGGGGGAGCAGTACTTC. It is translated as CASSLRAGTGEQYF.

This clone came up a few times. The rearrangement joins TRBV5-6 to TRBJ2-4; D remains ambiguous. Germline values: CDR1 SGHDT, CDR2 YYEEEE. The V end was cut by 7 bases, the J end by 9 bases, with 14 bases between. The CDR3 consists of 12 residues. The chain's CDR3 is CASGERVGIQYF. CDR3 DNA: TGTGCCAGCGGCGAGCGCGTAGGCATTCAGTACTTC.

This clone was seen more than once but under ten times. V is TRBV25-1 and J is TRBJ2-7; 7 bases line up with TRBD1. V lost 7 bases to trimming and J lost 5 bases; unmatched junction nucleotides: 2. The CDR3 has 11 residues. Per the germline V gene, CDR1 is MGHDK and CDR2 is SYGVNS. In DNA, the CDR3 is TGTGCCAGCACCCAGGGGGACGAGCAGTACTTC. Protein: CASTQGDEQYF.

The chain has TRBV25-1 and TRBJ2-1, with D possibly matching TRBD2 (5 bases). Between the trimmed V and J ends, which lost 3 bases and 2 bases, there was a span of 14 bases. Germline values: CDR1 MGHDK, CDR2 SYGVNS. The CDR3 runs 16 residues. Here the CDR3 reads CASSDREMFTYNEQFF. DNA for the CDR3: TGTGCCAGCAGTGATAGGGAGATGTTCACCTACAATGAGCAGTTCTTC.

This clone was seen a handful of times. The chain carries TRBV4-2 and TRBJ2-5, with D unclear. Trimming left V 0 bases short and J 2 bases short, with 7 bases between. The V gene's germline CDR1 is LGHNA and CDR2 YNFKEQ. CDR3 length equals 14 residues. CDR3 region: CASSQDAGQETQYF. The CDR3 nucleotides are TGTGCCAGCAGCCAAGATGCTGGGCAAGAGACCCAGTACTTC.